Following are 4 T cell receptor beta chains from one sample sequenced in a study of regulatory T cells in long-lasting Graves disease. Documented time point: newly diagnosed GD, antithyroid drugs for less than 3 months. From RNA extracted from PBMCs, the TCR library was made. For TCR beta, libraries came from iRepertoire HTBI primers and Arm-PCR of CDR3 regions. MiXCR was run by TCRdb on the multiplex PCR reads, yielding one entry per CDR3 protein. This table has around 400,000 distinct CDR3 sequences, about a sixth appearing once. The sequences come from peripheral blood mononuclear cells (PBMCs), collected at new diagnosis, from a patient treated with antithyroid drugs. Receptors were obtained from a female donor with Graves disease.

This clonotype was observed many times. This chain uses TRBV9 with TRBJ1-1, with D unresolved. The CDR3 sequence is 15 residues long. Germline V gene sequence: CDR1 SGDLS, CDR2 YYNGEE. V was trimmed by 0 bases and J by 6 bases, leaving 15 bases between them. The CDR3 DNA reads TGTGCCAGCAGCGTAGAAGGTCAGACTGGGTCTGAAGCTTTCTTT. Translation gives CASSVEGQTGSEAFF.

This clonotype was detected many times. V is TRBV3-1 and J is TRBJ2-3; a possible D gene is TRBD2 (5 bases). CDR3 length: 13 amino acids. Trimming cost V 1 base and J 9 bases, with 11 bases left between them. The V gene's germline CDR1 is LGHDT and CDR2 YNNKEL (reference sequence). The DNA for the CDR3 is TGTGCCAGCAGCCAAGTGCGGGCAGGAACGCAGTATTTT. Protein product: CASSQVRAGTQYF.

This clonotype was counted many times. V usage is TRBV9 and J usage is TRBJ2-1; no definite D call. Germline V lookup: CDR1 SGDLS, CDR2 YYNGEE. CDR3 size: 15 residues. V gave up 0 bases and J gave up 7 bases, with 14 bases separating them. The CDR3 nucleotides read TGTGCCAGCAGCGTAGAGAGTATAGGGTATAATGAGCAGTTCTTC. This encodes CASSVESIGYNEQFF.

This clonotype was observed many times. CDR3 in amino acids: CASSPIGGFGDTEAFF. The CDR3 DNA is TGTGCCAGCAGCCCTATAGGTGGGTTTGGTGACACTGAAGCTTTCTTT. This sequence joins TRBV7-3 and TRBJ1-1; unclear D gene. Trimming took 5 bases from V and 3 from J, leaving 19 bases between them. Per the germline V gene, CDR1 is SGHTA and CDR2 is FQGTGA. This CDR3 is built from 16 residues.